The 28 T cell receptor beta chains below come from one sample, sequenced in a study of T cell responses to AZD1222 COVID-19 vaccine. The method was immunoSEQ multiplex PCR; TCRdb's version includes in-frame clones alone and lacks a portion of them. There are some 150,000 clones in the sample; approximately 92% occur only once, and roughly 3.2% lies in the top ten. This material consisted of peripheral blood, taken 28 days after the second AZD1222 dose. The source of these receptors is an adult who received the AZD1222 COVID-19 vaccine.

CDR3 bases: TGCAGTGCTAGTAAGACAGGGGCCGAGCAGTACTTC. Its translation: CSASKTGAEQYF. This chain connects TRBV20-1 to TRBJ2-7; the match to TRBD1 covers 8 bases. Per the germline V gene, CDR1 is DFQATT and CDR2 is SNEGSKA (reference sequence). Trimming at V came to 3 bases and at J to 6 bases, leaving 4 bases not matched to a gene. The CDR3 extends over 12 amino acids.

J is TRBJ2-5 and V is TRBV11-1; tentative D call: TRBD1 (7 bases). V shed 4 bases and J shed 5 bases, with 17 bases lying between them. There are 15 residues in the CDR3. Germline assignment: CDR1 SGHAT and CDR2 FQDESV (reference sequence). The DNA for the CDR3 is TGTGCCAGCAGCTATGGTCAGGGGGGCGGGGAGACCCAGTACTTC. Protein sequence: CASSYGQGGGETQYF. The full variable domain, completed using reference TRBV11-1 and TRBJ2-5, is EAEVAQSPRYKITEKSQAVAFWCDPISGHATLYWYRQILGQGPELLVQFQDESVVDDSQLPKDRFSAERLKGVDSTLKIQPAELGDSAMYLCASSYGQGGGETQYFGPGTRLLVL.

The chain links TRBV7-9 to TRBJ1-6; D is possibly TRBD1 (5 bases). The CDR3 length is 15 residues. The germline V gene has CDR1 SEHNR and CDR2 FQNEAQ (reference sequence). Trimming removed 5 bases from V and 9 bases from J, with 17 bases in between. The CDR3 loop is CASSLSGTERSPLHF. CDR3 in DNA: TGTGCCAGCAGCCTATCCGGGACTGAACGTTCACCCCTCCACTTT.

The V call is TRBV5-1, the J call TRBJ2-2; D not resolved. Germline CDR1 and CDR2: SGHRS and YFSETQ. Trimming removed 0 bases at V and 6 bases at J, with 3 bases between. The CDR3 spans 12 residues. The CDR3 sequence is CASSLGSGELFF. For the CDR3, the DNA is TGCGCCAGCAGCTTGGGGTCCGGGGAGCTGTTTTTT.

This rearrangement joins TRBV7-9 to TRBJ1-5; D not certain. V shed 4 bases and J shed 5 bases, with 12 bases lying between them. The CDR3 totals 14 residues. CDR1 and CDR2 from the germline V gene are SEHNR and FQNEAQ (reference sequence). The CDR3 is CASSSPGSDQPQHF. The CDR3 DNA reads TGTGCCAGCAGCTCCCCGGGGTCCGATCAGCCCCAGCATTTT.

The rearrangement uses TRBV10-3 and TRBJ2-2, with D possibly called TRBD1 or TRBD2 (6 bases each). V lost 7 bases to trimming and J lost 5 bases, with 20 bases between them. Germline loops: CDR1 ENHRY, CDR2 SYGVKD. The CDR3 contains 16 residues. The CDR3: CAITKGGTGVTGELFF. CDR3 DNA: TGTGCCATCACCAAAGGGGGGACGGGAGTTACCGGGGAGCTGTTTTTT.

The V call is TRBV5-1, the J call TRBJ2-7; 13 bases map to TRBD2. J was trimmed by 2 bases and V by 0 bases; bases with no gene match: 5. There are 17 residues in the CDR3. Germline CDR1 and CDR2: SGHRS and YFSETQ. The CDR3 region has the DNA TGCGCCAGCAGCTTGGCCGGGACTAGCGGGACCACCTACGAGCAGTACTTC. It codes for CASSLAGTSGTTYEQYF.

This clone turned up a few times. The chain carries TRBV12-3 or TRBV12-4 and TRBJ1-1, with TRBD1 matching over 7 bases. The CDR3 covers 13 residues. V lost 6 bases to trimming and J lost 4 bases; unmatched junction nucleotides: 5. The CDR3, as DNA: TGTGCCAGCAGAACAGGGGAGGGCACTGAAGCTTTCTTT. Its translation is CASRTGEGTEAFF.

The chain has TRBV13 and TRBJ2-2; 8 bases align to TRBD2. Germline loops: CDR1 PRHDT, CDR2 FYEKMQ (reference sequence). V lost 3 bases to trimming and J lost 5 bases; unmatched junction nucleotides: 5. This CDR3 is 15 amino acids long. CDR3 nucleotides: TGTGCCAGCAGCTTGGGTCCTAGCGGGACCGGGGAGCTGTTTTTT. It yields the protein CASSLGPSGTGELFF.

This clone was seen a handful of times. This chain links TRBV18 with TRBJ2-7; 10 bases map to TRBD2. This CDR3 is built from 15 residues. Germline V gives CDR1 KGHSH, CDR2 LQKENI. J gave up 1 base and V 6 bases, and 6 bases lay outside the gene matches. DNA for the CDR3: TGTGCCAGCTCCTTCGGACTAGCGGCTTCCTACGAGCAGTACTTC. Amino acid sequence: CASSFGLAASYEQYF.

The chain is built from TRBV10-3 and TRBJ1-1; unclear D gene. V lost 8 bases to trimming and J lost 5 bases, with 9 bases between them. The CDR3 extends over 11 amino acids. The germline gives CDR1 ENHRY, CDR2 SYGVKD. The CDR3 coding sequence is TGTGCCATCGTGATAGGGACTGAAGCTTTCTTT. Its protein is CAIVIGTEAFF.

The CDR3 protein is CAISGGIYGYTF. As DNA, the CDR3 is TGTGCCATTTCCGGGGGAATTTATGGCTACACCTTC. The V and J genes are TRBV10-3 and TRBJ1-2, with a possible D match to TRBD1 (5 bases). Trimming removed 9 bases at V and 5 bases at J, with 13 bases between. CDR3 size: 12 residues. Germline V gives CDR1 ENHRY, CDR2 SYGVKD.

V is TRBV5-1 and J is TRBJ1-1; weak D call: TRBD1 (5 bases). CDR1 is SGHRS and CDR2 is YFSETQ in the germline V gene. The CDR3 spans 16 residues. Trimming left V 4 bases short and J 0 bases short, with 16 bases between. The CDR3: CASSPRQTNMNTEAFF. As DNA, the CDR3 is TGCGCCAGCAGCCCTAGACAGACGAACATGAACACTGAAGCTTTCTTT.

This clone has a handful of counts. The chain couples TRBV7-9 to TRBJ2-1, with 14 bases fitting TRBD2. The CDR3 is made up of 15 amino acids. J lost 8 bases, V lost 5 bases, and 5 bases had no gene match. Germline CDR1 SEHNR, CDR2 FQNEAQ (reference sequence). CDR3 DNA sequence: TGTGCCAGCAGCCCGGGACTAGCGGGAGTATATGAGCAGTTCTTC. It yields the protein CASSPGLAGVYEQFF.

The V call is TRBV5-1, the J call TRBJ2-1; possibly TRBD2 for D (6 bases). Per germline, CDR1 SGHRS and CDR2 YFSETQ. Trimming stripped 0 bases from V and 1 base from J, with 11 bases between. CDR3 length: 16 amino acids. CDR3 residues: CASSLDLAGSYNEQFF. The CDR3 bases are TGCGCCAGCAGCTTGGATCTCGCGGGGTCCTACAATGAGCAGTTCTTC.

V usage is TRBV5-1 and J usage is TRBJ2-7, with unresolved D. CDR3 length equals 13 residues. V was clipped by 0 bases and J by 3 bases, with 7 bases between them. The germline gives CDR1 SGHRS, CDR2 YFSETQ. CDR3: CASSLGGDYEQYF. DNA of the CDR3: TGCGCCAGCAGCTTGGGAGGCGACTACGAGCAGTACTTC.

The chain is built from TRBV5-4 and TRBJ1-2; 9 nucleotides line up with TRBD1. Germline assignment: CDR1 SGHNT and CDR2 YYREEE (reference sequence). The CDR3 loop spans 14 amino acids. The V and J ends lost 4 bases and 4 bases, in that order; junction bases with no gene match: 5. CDR3 amino acids: CASSTKGQGYGYTF. The CDR3 DNA is TGTGCCAGCAGCACCAAGGGACAGGGCTATGGCTACACCTTC.

CDR3: CASSQVSGGEDTQYF. CDR3 nucleotides: TGCGCCAGCAGCCAAGTGTCGGGTGGGGAGGATACGCAGTATTTT. V and J are TRBV4-1 and TRBJ2-3, with a possible D match to TRBD2 (5 bases). The CDR3 has 15 residues. V dropped 1 base and J dropped 6 bases, with 14 bases sitting between them. From germline, CDR1 is MGHRA and CDR2 YSYEKL.

This sequence joins TRBV19 and TRBJ1-5, with 7 bases matching TRBD1. CDR1 LNHDA and CDR2 SQIVND come from the germline V gene (reference sequence). The V and J ends lost 7 bases and 3 bases, in that order; junction bases with no gene match: 12. This CDR3 has 16 residues. The CDR3 nucleotides read TGTGCCAGTACCCCGACGTTGACAGGGTTCAATCAGCCCCAGCATTTT. Translating gives CASTPTLTGFNQPQHF. Complete variable domain (other parts from reference TRBV19 and TRBJ1-5): DGGITQSPKYLFRKEGQNVTLSCEQNLNHDAMYWYRQDPGQGLRLIYYSQIVNDFQKGDIAEGYSVSREKKESFPLTVTSAQKNPTAFYLCASTPTLTGFNQPQHFGDGTRLSIL.

The gene calls are TRBV5-1 and TRBJ1-2, with TRBD1 identical over 7 bases. V trimming: 2 bases; J trimming: 8 bases; junction bases outside the gene matches: 12. The germline gives CDR1 SGHRS, CDR2 YFSETQ. The CDR3 has 15 residues. CDR3 sequence reads: CASSLFTGDQSGYTF. The CDR3 region has the DNA TGCGCCAGCAGCTTATTTACAGGGGATCAGTCCGGCTACACCTTC.

The V and J genes are TRBV6-1 and TRBJ2-2; TRBD2 agrees at 8 bases. Germline-derived CDR1 and CDR2 are MNHNS and SASEGT. V was clipped by 9 bases and J by 7 bases; unmatched bases: 13. The CDR3 extends over 15 amino acids. CDR3 sequence reads: CASLPGLAQDGELFF. CDR3 nucleotide sequence: TGTGCCAGTCTTCCAGGACTAGCACAAGACGGGGAGCTGTTTTTT.

CDR3 DNA: TGTGCCAGCTCCCCCGGGACAACCTCTGGAAACACCATATATTTT. It codes for CASSPGTTSGNTIYF. The V gene is TRBV18, the J gene TRBJ1-3; tentatively, D is TRBD1 (6 bases). V lost 6 bases to trimming and J lost 0 bases, with 12 bases between them. The CDR3 totals 15 residues. Germline CDR1 KGHSH, CDR2 LQKENI.

The chain links TRBV16 to TRBJ2-1, with 13 bases aligning to TRBD2. Germline CDR1 reads KGHSY; CDR2 reads FQNENV. This CDR3 has 17 residues. The V segment lost 6 bases and the J segment 7 bases; nucleotides outside the gene matches: 12. CDR3 DNA sequence: TGTGCCAGCAGTCTAACGCGGACTAGCGGGAGTGGGAATGAGCAGTTCTTC. Its protein product is CASSLTRTSGSGNEQFF.

The chain couples TRBV7-9 to TRBJ2-1, with 8 bases fitting TRBD1. This CDR3 contains 14 residues. The germline gives CDR1 SEHNR, CDR2 FQNEAQ (reference sequence). V gave up 3 bases and J gave up 9 bases; unmatched junction bases: 7. CDR3 bases: TGTGCCAGCAGCTTCGTTCAGGGGGCTGCTGAGCAGTTCTTC. Protein: CASSFVQGAAEQFF.

In DNA form, the CDR3 reads TGCGCCAGCAGCCAAGTCCAGGGGACCACTGAAGCTTTCTTT. Translated, it gives CASSQVQGTTEAFF. V usage is TRBV4-1 and J usage is TRBJ1-1; D might be TRBD1 (6 bases). This CDR3 has 14 residues. Germline V gene sequence: CDR1 MGHRA, CDR2 YSYEKL. V dropped 1 base and J dropped 4 bases, with 10 bases sitting between them.

The CDR3 nucleotides are TGCGCCAGCAGCTCGACTAGCGGGAGGGCCGTGAATACGCAGTATTTT. It codes for CASSSTSGRAVNTQYF. The chain employs TRBV5-1 and TRBJ2-3; 14 nucleotides agree with TRBD2. Germline lookup yields CDR1 SGHRS and CDR2 YFSETQ. This CDR3 is built from 16 residues. V was clipped by 3 bases and J by 7 bases; unmatched bases: 7.

This clone has a single count. In DNA, the CDR3 is TGTGCCAGCAGCTTGGTAACAGGGGCCCCCTATGGCTACACCTTC. It specifies CASSLVTGAPYGYTF. The J gene is TRBJ1-2, the V gene TRBV5-8, with 7 bases fitting TRBD1. This CDR3 has 15 amino acids. V shed 0 bases, J shed 4 bases, and the junction held 6 bases outside the gene matches. CDR1 is SGHTS, CDR2 YDEGEE, per germline. Filled out from reference TRBV5-8 and TRBJ1-2, the complete variable domain reads EAGVTQSPTHLIKTRGQQATLRCSPISGHTSVYWYQQALGLGLQFLLWYDEGEERNRGNFPPRFSGRQFPNYSSELNVNALELEDSALYLCASSLVTGAPYGYTFGSGTRLTVV.

The V and J genes are TRBV19 and TRBJ1-3; 10 nucleotides agree with TRBD1. Germline loops: CDR1 LNHDA, CDR2 SQIVND (reference sequence). V lost 11 bases, J lost 1 base, and 5 bases stayed unmatched. The CDR3 runs to 14 residues. The CDR3 DNA reads TGTGCCGCGGGACAGGGGCCTTCTGGAAACACCATATATTTT. Amino acid sequence: CAAGQGPSGNTIYF.